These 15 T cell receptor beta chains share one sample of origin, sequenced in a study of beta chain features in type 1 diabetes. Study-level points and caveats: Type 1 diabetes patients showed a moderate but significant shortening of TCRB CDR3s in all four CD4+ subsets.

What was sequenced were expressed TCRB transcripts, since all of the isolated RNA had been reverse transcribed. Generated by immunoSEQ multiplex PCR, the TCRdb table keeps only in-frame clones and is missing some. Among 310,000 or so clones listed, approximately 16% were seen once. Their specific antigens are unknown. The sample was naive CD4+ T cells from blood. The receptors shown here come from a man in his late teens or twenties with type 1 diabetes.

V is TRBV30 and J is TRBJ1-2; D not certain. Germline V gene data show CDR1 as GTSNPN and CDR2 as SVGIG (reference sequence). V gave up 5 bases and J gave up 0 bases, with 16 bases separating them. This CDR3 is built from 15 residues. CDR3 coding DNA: TGTGCCTGGGCCTCTGTACCGTCGGCTAACTATGGCTACACCTTC. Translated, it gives CAWASVPSANYGYTF. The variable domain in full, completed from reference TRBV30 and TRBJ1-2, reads SQTIHQWPATLVQPVGSPLSLECTVEGTSNPNLYWYRQAAGRGLQLLFYSVGIGQISSEVPQNLSASRPQDRQFILSSKKLLLSDSGFYLCAWASVPSANYGYTFGSGTRLTVV.

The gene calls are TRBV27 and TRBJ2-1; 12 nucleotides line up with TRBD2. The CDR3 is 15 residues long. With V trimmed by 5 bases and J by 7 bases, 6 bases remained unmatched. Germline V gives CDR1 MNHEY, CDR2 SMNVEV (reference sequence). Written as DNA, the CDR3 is TGTGCCAGCAGTCCCACTAGCGGGAGGTATAATGAGCAGTTCTTC. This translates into CASSPTSGRYNEQFF.

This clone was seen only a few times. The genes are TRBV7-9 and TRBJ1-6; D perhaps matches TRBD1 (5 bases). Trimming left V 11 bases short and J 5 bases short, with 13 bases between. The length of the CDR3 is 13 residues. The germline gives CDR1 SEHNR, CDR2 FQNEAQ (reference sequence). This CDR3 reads CALGRDDNSPLHF. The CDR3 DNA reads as TGTGCCCTGGGGCGGGACGATAATTCACCCCTCCACTTT.

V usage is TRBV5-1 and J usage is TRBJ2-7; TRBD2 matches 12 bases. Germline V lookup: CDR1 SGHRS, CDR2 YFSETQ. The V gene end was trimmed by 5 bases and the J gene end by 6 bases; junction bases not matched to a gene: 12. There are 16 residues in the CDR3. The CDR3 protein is CASRGGETSGSGEQYF. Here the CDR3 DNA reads TGCGCCAGCAGGGGCGGGGAGACTAGCGGGAGCGGCGAGCAGTACTTC.

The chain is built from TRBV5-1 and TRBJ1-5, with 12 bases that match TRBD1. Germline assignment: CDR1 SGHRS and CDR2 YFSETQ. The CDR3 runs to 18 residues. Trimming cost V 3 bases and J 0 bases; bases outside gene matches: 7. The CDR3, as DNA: TGCGCCAGCAGCTCCGGGACAGGGGGCATCTATAGCAATCAGCCCCAGCATTTT. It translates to CASSSGTGGIYSNQPQHF.

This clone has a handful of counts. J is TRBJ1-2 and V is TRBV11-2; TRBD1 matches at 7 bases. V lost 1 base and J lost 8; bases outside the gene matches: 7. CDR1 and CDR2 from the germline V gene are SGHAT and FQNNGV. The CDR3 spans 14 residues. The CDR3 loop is CASSLVRDSGGYTF. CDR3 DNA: TGTGCCAGCAGCTTAGTTCGGGACAGCGGGGGCTACACCTTC.

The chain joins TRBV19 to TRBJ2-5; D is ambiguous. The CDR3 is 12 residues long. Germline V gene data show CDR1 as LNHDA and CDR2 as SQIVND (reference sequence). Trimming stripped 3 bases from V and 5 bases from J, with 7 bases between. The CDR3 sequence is CASSISRETQYF. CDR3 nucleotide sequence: TGTGCCAGTAGTATTTCGAGGGAGACCCAGTACTTC.

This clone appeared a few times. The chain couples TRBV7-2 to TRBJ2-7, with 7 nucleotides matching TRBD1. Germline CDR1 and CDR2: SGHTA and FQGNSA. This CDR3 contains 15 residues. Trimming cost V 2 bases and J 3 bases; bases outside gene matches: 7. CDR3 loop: CASSLRLPGGYEQYF. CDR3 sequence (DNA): TGTGCCAGCAGCTTAAGGTTGCCAGGGGGCTACGAGCAGTACTTC.

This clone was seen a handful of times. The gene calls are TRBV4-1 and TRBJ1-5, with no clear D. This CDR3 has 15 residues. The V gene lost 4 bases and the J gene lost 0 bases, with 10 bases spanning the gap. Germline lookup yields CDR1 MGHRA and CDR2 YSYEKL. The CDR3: CASSLAGLSNQPQHF. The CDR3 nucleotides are TGCGCCAGCAGCCTCGCTGGCCTTAGCAATCAGCCCCAGCATTTT.

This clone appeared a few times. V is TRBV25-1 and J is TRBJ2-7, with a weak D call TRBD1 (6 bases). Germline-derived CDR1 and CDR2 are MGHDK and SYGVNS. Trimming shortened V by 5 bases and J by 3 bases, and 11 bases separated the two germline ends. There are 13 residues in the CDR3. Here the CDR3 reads CASSRAGVYEQYF. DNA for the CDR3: TGTGCCAGCAGTCGCGCAGGGGTCTACGAGCAGTACTTC.

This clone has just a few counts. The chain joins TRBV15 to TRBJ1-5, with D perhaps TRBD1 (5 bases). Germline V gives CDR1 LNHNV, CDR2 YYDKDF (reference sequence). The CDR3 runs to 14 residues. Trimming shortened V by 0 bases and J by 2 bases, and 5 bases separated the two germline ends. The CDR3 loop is CATSREQGNQPQHF. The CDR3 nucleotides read TGTGCCACCAGCAGAGAACAGGGCAATCAGCCCCAGCATTTT. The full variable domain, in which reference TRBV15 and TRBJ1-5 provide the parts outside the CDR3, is DAMVIQNPRYQVTQFGKPVTLSCSQTLNHNVMYWYQQKSSQAPKLLFHYYDKDFNNEADTPDNFQSRRPNTSFCFLDIRSPGLGDTAMYLCATSREQGNQPQHFGDGTRLSIL.

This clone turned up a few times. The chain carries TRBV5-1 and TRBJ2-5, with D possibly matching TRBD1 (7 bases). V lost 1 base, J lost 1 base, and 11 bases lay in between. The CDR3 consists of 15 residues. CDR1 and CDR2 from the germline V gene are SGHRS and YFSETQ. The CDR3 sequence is CASSLRQGGQETQYF. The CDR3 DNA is TGCGCCAGCAGCTTGAGACAGGGAGGCCAAGAGACCCAGTACTTC.

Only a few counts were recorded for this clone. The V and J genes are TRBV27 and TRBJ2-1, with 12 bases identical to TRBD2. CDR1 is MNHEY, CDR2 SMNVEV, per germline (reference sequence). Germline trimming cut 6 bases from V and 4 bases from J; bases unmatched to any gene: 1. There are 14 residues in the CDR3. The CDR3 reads CASRGLAGYNEQFF. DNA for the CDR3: TGTGCCAGCAGGGGACTAGCGGGTTACAATGAGCAGTTCTTC.

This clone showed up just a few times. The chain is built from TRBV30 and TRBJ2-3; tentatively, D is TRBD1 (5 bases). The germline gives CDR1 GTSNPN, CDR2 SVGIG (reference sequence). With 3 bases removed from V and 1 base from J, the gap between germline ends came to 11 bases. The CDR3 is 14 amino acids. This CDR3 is CAWSGQGGTDTQYF. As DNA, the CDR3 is TGTGCCTGGAGCGGGCAAGGGGGCACAGATACGCAGTATTTT.

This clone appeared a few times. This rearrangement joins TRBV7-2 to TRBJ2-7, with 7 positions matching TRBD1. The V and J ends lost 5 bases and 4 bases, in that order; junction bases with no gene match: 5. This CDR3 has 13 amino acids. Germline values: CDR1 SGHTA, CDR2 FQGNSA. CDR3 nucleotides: TGTGCCAGCAGCCTGGGACAGAAGTACGAGCAGTACTTC. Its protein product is CASSLGQKYEQYF. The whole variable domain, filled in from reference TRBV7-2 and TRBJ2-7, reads GAGVSQSPSNKVTEKGKDVELRCDPISGHTALYWYRQSLGQGLEFLIYFQGNSAPDKSGLPSDRFSAERTGGSVSTLTIQRTQQEDSAVYLCASSLGQKYEQYFGPGTRLTVT.